The clone carrying this T cell receptor beta chain was observed many times. Its cognate antigen is unknown. The source of the sample is a study of T-cell reconstitution after alpha-beta-depleted transplantation in children. General study points: It was reported that alpha-beta T cells came from several hundred expanded graft clones (about two months after transplant). T-cell numbers and diversity one year post-transplant derived largely from freshly generated T cells.

Preparation of the TCRbeta library used unique molecular identifiers. TCRdb passed the PCR reads through MiXCR, listing each CDR3 protein once. In the table there are 280,000 or so distinct CDR3 sequences, under 14% of which are singletons. The sequence came from a male patient aged 2 to 9 who had a stem cell transplant for chronic granulomatous disease, so the T cells may come from the graft donor. Sequencing was performed on peripheral blood, taken 180 days after TCRalphabeta/CD19-depleted stem cell transplant.

The CDR3 loop is CASSFIGEAFF. The CDR3 DNA reads TGTGCCAGCAGCTTTATAGGTGAAGCTTTCTTT. This rearrangement joins TRBV7-9 to TRBJ1-1; D is unresolved. The CDR3 length is 11 residues. The germline CDR1 and CDR2 sequences are SEHNR and FQNEAQ (reference sequence). V was shortened by 3 bases and J by 7 bases, with 6 bases between the two germline ends.